The TCR beta chain under discussion was sequenced for a study of beta chain features in type 1 diabetes. Study-wide background: Researchers looked at about 110 million sorted cells across all samples.

Findings and limits, study-wide: Here, the possible influence of HLA type (on TCRB rearrangement) remained unresolved. Researchers report that Type 1 diabetes patients had moderately but significantly shorter TCRB CDR3s across all four CD4+ subsets.

V lost 2 bases to trimming and J lost 5 bases, with 16 bases between them. The CDR3 sequence is 16 residues long. Germline values: CDR1 MGHRA, CDR2 YSYEKL. Regarding this clone: Its target is unknown.

Expressed TCRB transcripts were sequenced after all isolated RNA was converted to cDNA. Profiled with immunoSEQ multiplex PCR; TCRdb holds only in-frame clones, not every one. The top ten hold 0.06% to 0.07% of the sample, which has a few hundred thousand clones, around 30% seen once. The TCR was taken from a man younger than 35 in good health. The chain joins TRBV4-1 to TRBJ2-1, with D perhaps being TRBD1 or TRBD2 (5 bases each). Material: naive CD4+ T cells from blood. As DNA, the CDR3 is TGCGCCAGCAGCCAACGACCCGGTTTGGGGGACAATGAGCAGTTCTTC. It yields the protein CASSQRPGLGDNEQFF.